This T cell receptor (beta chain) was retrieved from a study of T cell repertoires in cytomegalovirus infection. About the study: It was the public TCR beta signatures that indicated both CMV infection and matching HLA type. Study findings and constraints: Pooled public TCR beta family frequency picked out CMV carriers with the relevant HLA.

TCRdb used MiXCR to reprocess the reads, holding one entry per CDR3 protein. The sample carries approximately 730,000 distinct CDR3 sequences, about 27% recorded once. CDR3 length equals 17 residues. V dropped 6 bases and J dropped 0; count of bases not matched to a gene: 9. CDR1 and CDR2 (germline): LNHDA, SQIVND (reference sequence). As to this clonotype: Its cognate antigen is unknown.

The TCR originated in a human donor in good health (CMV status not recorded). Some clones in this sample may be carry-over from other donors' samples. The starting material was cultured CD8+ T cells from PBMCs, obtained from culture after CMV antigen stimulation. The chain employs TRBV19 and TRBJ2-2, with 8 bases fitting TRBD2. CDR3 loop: CASRSLGGGTNTGELFF. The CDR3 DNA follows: TGTGCCAGTAGGTCGCTTGGCGGGGGGACGAACACCGGGGAGCTGTTTTTT.